Each of the 24 T cell receptor beta chains below was sequenced from the same sample in a study of blood T cell repertoires in COVID-19. Profiled with immunoSEQ multiplex PCR; TCRdb holds only in-frame clones, not every one. Of around 130,000 clones in the sample, roughly 80% were seen once. Sequencing used peripheral blood. The receptors stem from a woman in her forties or fifties with acute or convalescent COVID-19.

The V and J genes are TRBV29-1 and TRBJ1-3; TRBD1 agrees at 8 bases. The ends lost 7 bases at V and 3 bases at J; junction bases unmatched: 8. Germline-derived CDR1 and CDR2 are SQVTM and ANQGSEA. The CDR3 runs 14 residues. CDR3: CSAKQGESGNTIYF. CDR3 sequence (DNA): TGCAGCGCAAAACAGGGGGAAAGTGGAAACACCATATATTTT.

V is TRBV5-8 and J is TRBJ1-2; 11 bases are shared with TRBD1. This CDR3 spans 15 amino acids. Looked up from germline, CDR1 is SGHTS and CDR2 is YDEGEE. The junction had 2 bases not matched to a gene; V was cut back by 0 bases and J by 4 bases. The CDR3 sequence is CASSLVGQGAYGYTF. CDR3 DNA: TGTGCCAGCAGCTTGGTAGGACAGGGGGCCTATGGCTACACCTTC.

This chain connects TRBV3-1 (or the pseudogene TRBV3-2) to TRBJ1-1; D gene uncertain. Germline V gene data show CDR1 as LGHDT and CDR2 as YNNKEL (reference sequence). The ends were cut back, 1 base at V and 4 bases at J, with 10 bases in the middle. The CDR3 has 14 amino acids. CDR3 sequence: CASSQGGGSTEAFF. CDR3 nucleotide sequence: TGTGCCAGCAGCCAAGGGGGAGGTAGCACTGAAGCTTTCTTT.

The V gene is TRBV5-1, the J gene TRBJ2-3, with unresolved D. V was pared by 1 base and J by 3 bases, with 3 bases between. The CDR3 length is 12 residues. Germline values: CDR1 SGHRS, CDR2 YFSETQ. The CDR3 coding sequence is TGCGCCAGCAGCTTGCATACAGATACGCAGTATTTT. Protein: CASSLHTDTQYF.

This chain links TRBV7-8 with TRBJ2-6; no definite D call. Germline values: CDR1 SGHVS, CDR2 FQNEAQ. The CDR3 is 17 amino acids. The V end was cut by 5 bases, the J end by 0 bases, with 14 bases between. The CDR3 sequence: CASSRVGQDSGANVLTF. The CDR3 coding sequence is TGTGCCAGCAGCCGGGTGGGCCAGGACTCTGGGGCCAACGTCCTGACTTTC.

V usage is TRBV11-3 and J usage is TRBJ2-1; TRBD1 might be the D (6 bases). The CDR3 has 14 residues. V was clipped by 5 bases and J by 0 bases, with 8 bases between them. Germline V gene sequence: CDR1 SGHNT, CDR2 YENEEA. Written as DNA, the CDR3 is TGTGCCAGCAGCCTACAGGGCTCCTACAATGAGCAGTTCTTC. Translated, it gives CASSLQGSYNEQFF. The whole variable domain, remainder taken from reference TRBV11-3 and TRBJ2-1, is EAGVVQSPRYKIIEKKQPVAFWCNPISGHNTLYWYLQNLGQGPELLIRYENEEAVDDSQLPKDRFSAERLKGVDSTLKIQPAELGDSAVYLCASSLQGSYNEQFFGPGTRLTVL.

Only a few counts were recorded for this clone. This chain connects TRBV6-6 to TRBJ1-2; TRBD1 is a possible D gene (6 bases). Trimming removed 9 bases at V and 7 bases at J, with 21 bases between. The CDR3 has 14 residues. Germline V gene lookup returns CDR1 MNHNY and CDR2 SVGAGI (reference sequence). CDR3 residues: CASDGQRAKSGYTF. The DNA for the CDR3 is TGTGCCAGTGACGGACAGAGGGCGAAATCTGGCTACACCTTC.

The rearrangement joins TRBV9 to TRBJ1-4, with 7 positions matching TRBD1. Looked up from germline, CDR1 is SGDLS and CDR2 is YYNGEE. The CDR3 covers 15 residues. V trimming: 3 bases; J trimming: 0 bases; junction bases outside the gene matches: 2. CDR3 sequence (DNA): TGTGCCAGCAGCGGAGGACAGGCAACTAATGAAAAACTGTTTTTT. Its translation: CASSGGQATNEKLFF.

This rearrangement joins TRBV2 to TRBJ2-1, with 7 bases aligning to TRBD1. Germline lookup yields CDR1 SNHLY and CDR2 FYNNEI. The junction had 15 bases not matched to a gene; V was cut back by 6 bases and J by 10 bases. There are 15 residues in the CDR3. CDR3 DNA sequence: TGTGCCAGCAGCATACAGGGGTTTAGCTCGCAAGAGCAGTTCTTC. This gives the protein CASSIQGFSSQEQFF.

The chain couples TRBV6-1 to TRBJ1-5; D gene unclear. From germline, CDR1 is MNHNS and CDR2 SASEGT. This CDR3 is built from 17 residues. V shed 4 bases and J shed 0 bases, with 16 bases lying between them. The CDR3 region has the DNA TGTGCCAGCAGTGGGGGAGCCAGCCAGTATAGCAATCAGCCCCAGCATTTT. It specifies CASSGGASQYSNQPQHF.

This chain connects TRBV27 to TRBJ2-7; 8 bases are a match to TRBD1. V trimming: 4 bases; J trimming: 5 bases; junction bases outside the gene matches: 16. The CDR3 runs 17 residues. CDR1 MNHEY and CDR2 SMNVEV come from the germline V gene (reference sequence). For the CDR3, the DNA is TGTGCCAGCAGTTCATTAGTTGCCAGGGGGCAACTTCACGAGCAGTACTTC. This encodes CASSSLVARGQLHEQYF.

The chain employs TRBV13 and TRBJ2-6, with a weak D call TRBD1 (5 bases). Germline values: CDR1 PRHDT, CDR2 FYEKMQ (reference sequence). V shed 10 bases and J shed 0 bases, with 19 bases lying between them. The CDR3 has 17 residues. This CDR3 reads CAIPGPGPLSGANVLTF. DNA of the CDR3: TGTGCCATCCCAGGACCAGGGCCCCTCTCTGGGGCCAACGTCCTGACTTTC.

This clone was recorded only once. V gene TRBV5-1 combines with J gene TRBJ2-2; TRBD1 matches 8 bases. The V gene end was trimmed by 3 bases and the J gene end by 4 bases; junction bases not matched to a gene: 5. Germline V gene data show CDR1 as SGHRS and CDR2 as YFSETQ. The CDR3 runs to 15 residues. The CDR3 protein is CASSSTGDSTGELFF. The CDR3 DNA is TGCGCCAGCAGCTCGACAGGGGACAGCACCGGGGAGCTGTTTTTT.

In DNA, the CDR3 is TGTGCCAGTAGTATAGAGGGAGGGGCTAACACTGAAGCTTTCTTT. This encodes CASSIEGGANTEAFF. The chain couples TRBV19 to TRBJ1-1; D possibly corresponds to TRBD1 (5 bases). Trimming removed 0 bases from V and 2 bases from J, with 10 bases in between. Germline V lookup: CDR1 LNHDA, CDR2 SQIVND (reference sequence). The CDR3 runs 15 residues.

This chain's CDR3 is CASSPDPGIITEAFF. DNA of the CDR3: TGTGCCAGCAGCCCCGATCCGGGGATAATCACTGAAGCTTTCTTT. The chain uses TRBV7-8 and TRBJ1-1; D is undetermined. Trimming stripped 5 bases from V and 4 bases from J, with 17 bases between. The CDR3 loop spans 15 amino acids. Germline V CDR1 and CDR2: SGHVS, FQNEAQ.

The gene calls are TRBV4-1 and TRBJ2-3; D is uncertain. Germline assignment: CDR1 MGHRA and CDR2 YSYEKL. CDR3 length equals 14 residues. The germline V and J ends were trimmed by 0 bases and 4 bases, with 8 bases remaining between them. CDR3 in amino acids: CASSQDPRADTQYF. CDR3 bases: TGCGCCAGCAGCCAAGATCCCCGGGCAGATACGCAGTATTTT.

The genes are TRBV19 and TRBJ2-4, with D perhaps TRBD2 (7 bases). Looked up from germline, CDR1 is LNHDA and CDR2 is SQIVND (reference sequence). This CDR3 has 13 residues. Trimming took off 7 bases at V and 6 bases at J, with 13 bases between the two ends. The CDR3 spells CASIRGGSNIQYF. CDR3 in DNA: TGTGCCAGTATTAGGGGGGGCTCAAACATTCAGTACTTC.

In DNA, the CDR3 is TGTGCCTGGAGGACACAGCTTACAGGCTATGGCTACACCTTC. It is translated as CAWRTQLTGYGYTF. The chain links TRBV30 to TRBJ1-2; D is perhaps TRBD1 (5 bases). The V end was cut by 3 bases, the J end by 4 bases, with 15 bases between. Germline-derived CDR1 and CDR2 are GTSNPN and SVGIG (reference sequence). The length of the CDR3 is 14 residues.

The chain combines TRBV6-5 with TRBJ2-1, with D hard to call. Trimming took 1 base from V and 5 from J, leaving 6 bases between them. Germline-derived CDR1 and CDR2 are MNHEY and SVGAGI. This CDR3 spans 13 amino acids. CDR3: CASSYFGDNEQFF. The CDR3 DNA reads as TGTGCCAGCAGTTACTTCGGAGACAATGAGCAGTTCTTC.

The chain couples TRBV6-1 to TRBJ1-4, with a possible D match to TRBD1 (6 bases). V was clipped by 4 bases and J by 10 bases, with 22 bases between them. The CDR3 sequence is 16 residues long. CDR1 is MNHNS and CDR2 is SASEGT in the germline V gene. The CDR3: CASSVQGFAQELKLFF. The CDR3 DNA sequence: TGTGCCAGCAGTGTTCAGGGGTTTGCCCAGGAGCTAAAACTGTTTTTT.

The chain joins TRBV18 to TRBJ1-3, with 7 nucleotides matching TRBD1. Germline V gene sequence: CDR1 KGHSH, CDR2 LQKENI. The CDR3 runs to 17 residues. V gave up 0 bases and J gave up 2 bases; unmatched junction bases: 7. The CDR3: CASSPPGRQGTGNTIYF. The CDR3, as DNA: TGTGCCAGCTCACCACCGGGTAGACAGGGAACTGGAAACACCATATATTTT.

The rearrangement joins TRBV27 to TRBJ1-2; possibly TRBD1 for D (6 bases). Germline CDR1 and CDR2: MNHEY and SMNVEV (reference sequence). The CDR3 runs 15 residues. Trimming cost V 6 bases and J 8 bases, with 22 bases left between them. CDR3 region: CASRSSRGTLMGYTF. CDR3 nucleotides: TGTGCCAGCAGATCCTCTAGGGGGACCTTAATGGGCTACACCTTC.

The chain links TRBV30 to TRBJ1-1; weak D call: TRBD1 (5 bases). The V and J ends lost 0 bases and 8 bases respectively, with 13 bases between them. CDR1 GTSNPN and CDR2 SVGIG come from the germline V gene (reference sequence). This CDR3 has 13 residues. The CDR3 protein is CAWSVLGTGEAFF. The CDR3 DNA is TGTGCCTGGAGTGTACTGGGGACTGGCGAAGCTTTCTTT.

The chain is built from TRBV6-5 and TRBJ2-3; 11 bases map to TRBD1. The trim removed 9 bases at V and 3 bases at J, leaving 2 bases unmatched. CDR3 length: 13 amino acids. From germline, CDR1 is MNHEY and CDR2 SVGAGI. Here the CDR3 DNA reads TGTGCCAGTGGACAGGGGGCAACAGATACGCAGTATTTT. Protein: CASGQGATDTQYF.